This T cell receptor beta chain was observed in a study of shared clonotypes between healthy human individuals. As for the study in general: Serving as donors were two women and a few men, whose ages spanned 18 to 49.

Authors' methods: ImmunoSEQ junction-only sequences lacked quality scores, so their filtering differed. Sequencing used immunoSEQ multiplex PCR; TCRdb keeps in-frame clones, though not all of them. The D gene and trimming were derived from the DNA, and the V and J assignments and clone size from that table. The table lists 450,000 to 500,000 clones, approximately 81% of them singletons. Approximately 81 million PBMCs went into genomic DNA for unsorted samples. Between the trimmed V and J ends, which lost 4 bases and 1 base, there was a span of 9 bases. Germline V CDR1 and CDR2: SGDLS, YYNGEE. The CDR3 totals 14 residues.

Sequenced input: PBMCs. The source of this sequence is a woman between 40 and 55 years old in good health. Some clones in this sample may be carry-over from other donors' samples. This chain links TRBV9 with TRBJ2-1, with unresolved D. The CDR3 here is CASSPMGSYNEQFF. The CDR3 DNA is TGTGCCAGCAGCCCCATGGGGTCCTACAATGAGCAGTTCTTC.